Sequencing of this T cell receptor (beta chain) was carried out in a study of cytotoxic CD8 clonotypes in ibrutinib-treated CLL. Germline loops: CDR1 LGHNA, CDR2 YNFKEQ. The length of the CDR3 is 16 residues. V was cut by 4 bases and J by 0 bases, with 13 bases left in between. Profiling relied on immunoSEQ multiplex PCR, and the TCRdb table lists in-frame clones only, not all of them. The sample includes approximately 190,000 clones, roughly three quarters seen only once; the top ten take 10% to 12%. The chain uses TRBV4-2 and TRBJ1-3; D gene uncertain. The TCR originated in a human donor with chronic lymphocytic leukemia. Sequenced material: PBMCs, taken after 12 months of ibrutinib treatment. CDR3 coding DNA: TGTGCCAGCAGCCCCTCGCCGGGAGCCTCTGGAAACACCATATATTTT. This encodes CASSPSPGASGNTIYF.